The present entry profiles one T cell receptor beta chain with its context. The sample originates from a study of blood T cell repertoires in COVID-19. At the level of the study: Acute and convalescent COVID-19 samples came from the United States, Italy and Spain. PBMCs, B-cell-depleted T cells, or T cells were the source of the cDNA or gDNA that made up the material.

The CDR3 is 13 amino acids. Germline CDR1 and CDR2: MNHEY and SMNVEV (reference sequence). V shed 6 bases and J shed 7 bases, with 12 bases lying between them. Authors' processing steps: Amplification with reference gene primers provided the estimates of nucleated cell counts. Produced via immunoSEQ multiplex PCR; TCRdb's table is partial and in-frame only. The D gene and trimming were derived from the DNA, and the V and J assignments and clone size from that table. The table lists 100,000 to 150,000 clones, approximately 81% of them singletons. V is TRBV27 and J is TRBJ1-4, with D unclear. The source of this sequence is a woman aged 45-60 years with acute or convalescent COVID-19. The source material was peripheral blood. CDR3 DNA sequence: TGTGCCAGCAGCGCATATGCCAGTGAAAAACTGTTTTTT. Its translation: CASSAYASEKLFF. Full variable domain (remainder filled in from reference TRBV27 and TRBJ1-4): EAQVTQNPRYLITVTGKKLTVTCSQNMNHEYMSWYRQDPGLGLRQIYYSMNVEVTDKGDVPEGYKVSRKEKRNFPLILESPSPNQTSLYFCASSAYASEKLFFGSGTQLSVL.